This is a list of T cell receptor beta chains from one sample in a study of T cell changes during pregnancy in multiple sclerosis. Method: immunoSEQ multiplex PCR; TCRdb's copy keeps in-frame clones and lacks some. This sample has under 75,000 clones, with approximately 95% found just once. This sample comprised CD8+ T cells from peripheral blood mononuclear cells, obtained in the second trimester of pregnancy. These receptors all come from a female donor with multiple sclerosis, enrolled in a pregnancy study. CDR3s include the opening cysteine and the closing phenylalanine or tryptophan. The D gene is left open where the match is weak. Rows give clone size only sometimes, using once, few, many, or a class for an expanded clone.

. TRBJ2-7 TRBV27 . TGTGCCAGCAGTTTGTTGCGGAGCTCCTACGAGCAGTACTTC CASSLLRSSYEQYF
. TRBJ2-1 TRBV27 . TGTGCCAGCAGGGAGTCAGGGGCTCGCAATGAGCAGTTCTTC CASRESGARNEQFF
. TRBJ1-1 TRBV28 TRBD1 TGTGCCAGCAAGGAACAGGGGGCAAGGACGACTGAAGCTTTCTTT CASKEQGARTTEAFF
. TRBJ2-1 TRBV2 TRBD2 TGTGCCAGCAGACGACTAGCGGGAGAAAATGAGCAGTTCTTC CASRRLAGENEQFF
. TRBJ2-7 TRBV15 TRBD1 TGTGCCACCAGCGTCGACAGGGGGTACTACGAGCAGTACTTC CATSVDRGYYEQYF
. TRBJ2-7 TRBV9 TRBD1 TGTGCCAGCAGCCTCGGGACAGGCTCCTACGAGCAGTACTTC CASSLGTGSYEQYF
. TRBJ2-3 TRBV29-1 . TGCAGCGTTGTGGCAGATTTCACAGATACGCAGTATTTT CSVVADFTDTQYF
few TRBJ1-2 TRBV27 TRBD1 TGTGCCAGCAGTCCATTAGGGACAGACTACTATGGCTACACCTTC CASSPLGTDYYGYTF
. TRBJ1-2 TRBV28 TRBD1 TGTGCCAGCTGGGGGACAGAAGATAACTATGGCTACACCTTC CASWGTEDNYGYTF
. TRBJ2-7 TRBV10-3 TRBD2 TGTGCCATCAGTGAGGCTGCGCTAGCGGGAGCCTACGAGCAGTACTTC CAISEAALAGAYEQYF
. TRBJ2-7 TRBV5-1 TRBD2 TGCGCCAGCAGTTGGGACTACCCTTACGAGCAGTACTTC CASSWDYPYEQYF
. TRBJ1-1 TRBV13 . TGTGCCAGCAGCTCGACAGGCCGGAGGGCTTTCTTT CASSSTGRRAFF
. TRBJ2-5 TRBV6-5 TRBD1 TGTGCCAGCAGTTTCCTACAGGGGGCGGAGACCCAGTACTTC CASSFLQGAETQYF
. TRBJ1-2 TRBV28 . TGTGCCAGCACTCTTGTCGGGACAAAGGGGCCCAAAGTTGGCTACACCTTC CASTLVGTKGPKVGYTF
. TRBJ2-7 TRBV25-1 . TGTGCCAGCAGTGAATCGGGGGGCTGGCACGAGCAGTACTTC CASSESGGWHEQYF
. TRBJ1-4 TRBV27 TRBD1 TGTGCCAGCAGTTCGACCCGGGACAGGGGCTTACTGTTTTTT CASSSTRDRGLLFF
. TRBJ2-1 TRBV9 . TGTGCCAGCAGCGCCTGGGGCGGTGAGCAGTTCTTC CASSAWGGEQFF
. TRBJ2-2 TRBV9 . TGTGCCAGCAGCTATTACACCGGGGAGCTGTTTTTT CASSYYTGELFF
. TRBJ1-2 TRBV29-1 . TGCAGCGTTGACCCCCTGGAGGGGAACTATGGCTACACCTTC CSVDPLEGNYGYTF
. TRBJ2-2 TRBV5-1 . TGCGCCAGCAGGAATGCGGGCGCCGACACCGGGGAGCTGTTTTTT CASRNAGADTGELFF
few TRBJ2-2 TRBV27 TRBD1 TGTGCCAGCGGGTCCGGGACAGGAGCCGGGGAGCTGTTTTTT CASGSGTGAGELFF
. TRBJ2-3 TRBV14 TRBD2 TGTGCCAGCAGCCAAAAGGGCGGGAGTAGCACAGATACGCAGTATTTT CASSQKGGSSTDTQYF
. TRBJ2-1 TRBV19 TRBD2 TGTGCCAGTAGTCCGGGCCAGCGGGAGTTTAATGAGCAGTTCTTC CASSPGQREFNEQFF
. TRBJ1-1 TRBV27 . TGTGCCAGCAGTTTATTTTCCGGGATGAACACTGAAGCTTTCTTT CASSLFSGMNTEAFF
many TRBJ1-5 TRBV7-9 . TGTGCCAGCAGGGGACCGGGAGCCAATCAGCCCCAGCATTTT CASRGPGANQPQHF
. TRBJ2-5 TRBV9 . TGTGCCAGCAGCGTAGGAACAGTCCAAGAGACCCAGTACTTC CASSVGTVQETQYF
. TRBJ2-1 TRBV21-1 . TGTGCCAGCAGCAAAGTCCGTACTAGCGGGAGAATGAATGAGCAGTTCTTC CASSKVRTSGRMNEQFF
many TRBJ2-7 TRBV9 TRBD2 TGTGCCAGCAGCGTAGGTGGGTCTAGCGGGACGTACGAGCAGTACTTC CASSVGGSSGTYEQYF
. TRBJ1-1 TRBV5-5 . TGTGCCAGCAGCTTCGGGGGGAACACTGAAGCTTTCTTT CASSFGGNTEAFF
. TRBJ1-2 TRBV2 . TGTGCCAGCATTGGGGGCCCGGGGGGCGACTATGGCTACACCTTC CASIGGPGGDYGYTF
. TRBJ1-1 TRBV10-3 . TGTGCCATCAGGACATCGAACACTGAAGCTTTCTTT CAIRTSNTEAFF
. TRBJ1-1 TRBV5-8 . TGTGCCAGCAGCTTGGTCGCCGACAGCCTCCTGAACACTGAAGCTTTCTTT CASSLVADSLLNTEAFF
. TRBJ2-2 TRBV19 TRBD2 TGTGCCAGTAGTATTAATCTAGCGGGCCTGAACACCGGGGAGCTGTTTTTT CASSINLAGLNTGELFF